The TCR beta chain under discussion was sequenced for a study of T cell responses to AZD1222 COVID-19 vaccine. V was cut by 5 bases and J by 7 bases, with 6 bases left in between. The CDR3 consists of 12 residues. Germline V CDR1 and CDR2: MDHEN, SYDVKM. Sequencing used immunoSEQ multiplex PCR; TCRdb keeps in-frame clones, though not all of them. Altogether about 60,000 clones are present, about three quarters being singletons, with the ten largest covering roughly 4%. The input for sequencing was peripheral blood, taken 28 days after the second AZD1222 dose. The origin of this receptor is an adult who received the AZD1222 COVID-19 vaccine. This chain joins TRBV28 and TRBJ1-6; no firm D call. CDR3 loop: CASSAGNSPLHF. CDR3 coding DNA: TGTGCCAGCAGTGCGGGGAATTCACCCCTCCACTTT. Full variable domain (remainder filled in from reference TRBV28 and TRBJ1-6): DVKVTQSSRYLVKRTGEKVFLECVQDMDHENMFWYRQDPGLGLRLIYFSYDVKMKEKGDIPEGYSVSREKKERFSLILESASTNQTSMYLCASSAGNSPLHFGNGTRLTVT.